Below are 14 T cell receptor beta chains sequenced from a single sample in a study of T cell responses to AZD1222 COVID-19 vaccine. The assay was immunoSEQ multiplex PCR, and TCRdb's table has in-frame clones only and misses some. The repertoire consists of 150,000 or so clones, with 88% occurring once and the leading ten covering more than 13%. The sequencing used peripheral blood, collected on day 0 of AZD1222 vaccination. The receptors derive from an adult in good health.

V gene TRBV6-2 or TRBV6-3 combines with J gene TRBJ1-5; 9 bases map to TRBD1. The ends lost 2 bases at V and 10 bases at J; junction bases unmatched: 6. The CDR3 is 14 residues long. Germline V CDR1 and CDR2: MNHEY, SVGEGT. The CDR3 loop is CASSYIRDREPQHF. The CDR3 nucleotides read TGTGCCAGCAGTTACATCCGGGACAGGGAACCCCAGCATTTT.

The CDR3: CSVVQAGSGNTIYF. The CDR3 coding sequence is TGCAGCGTTGTACAAGCGGGGTCTGGAAACACCATATATTTT. This rearrangement joins TRBV29-1 to TRBJ1-3, with D uncertain. The CDR3 is 14 residues long. The germline V gene has CDR1 SQVTM and CDR2 ANQGSEA. V lost 4 bases and J 1 base, leaving 11 bases between the germline ends.

The CDR3 bases are TGTGCCAGCAGCTTTACTAGCGGGGGGAGGTCAGATACGCAGTATTTT. Its protein product is CASSFTSGGRSDTQYF. V gene TRBV7-2 combines with J gene TRBJ2-3; 12 nucleotides match TRBD2. Germline CDR1 SGHTA, CDR2 FQGNSA. Trimming at V came to 3 bases and at J to 4 bases, leaving 5 bases not matched to a gene. The CDR3 covers 16 residues.

This chain links TRBV5-1 with TRBJ1-3; TRBD1 might be the D (6 bases). CDR3 length: 15 residues. The V end lost 4 bases, the J end lost 2 bases, and 13 bases lay between the germline ends. The V gene's germline CDR1 is SGHRS and CDR2 YFSETQ. The chain's CDR3 is CASSPTGATGNTIYF. The CDR3 coding sequence is TGCGCCAGCAGCCCTACGGGGGCGACTGGAAACACCATATATTTT.

A word on this clone: One end of the junction does not line up with germline, which may come from a read error. The J gene is TRBJ1-2, the V gene TRBV4-2, with D uncertain. The length of the CDR3 is 13 residues. CDR1 is LGHNA and CDR2 is YNFKEQ in the germline V gene. The CDR3 loop is CASSEDNNYGYTF. The DNA for the CDR3 is TGTGCCAGCAGCGAAGACAATAACTATGGCTACACCTTC.

The chain has TRBV6-5 and TRBJ2-2; TRBD2 aligns across 8 bases. The V gene's germline CDR1 is MNHEY and CDR2 SVGAGI. V was clipped by 2 bases and J by 2 bases; unmatched bases: 4. The CDR3 is 16 residues long. As DNA, the CDR3 is TGTGCCAGCAGTTACCGGGGGGGGATTAACACCGGGGAGCTGTTTTTT. It translates to CASSYRGGINTGELFF.

The V gene is TRBV7-2, the J gene TRBJ2-7; TRBD1 agrees at 9 bases. The CDR3 extends over 16 amino acids. Germline CDR1 SGHTA, CDR2 FQGNSA. J was trimmed by 5 bases and V by 5 bases; bases with no gene match: 13. This chain's CDR3 is CASSAPMDRGVHEQYF. CDR3 coding DNA: TGTGCCAGCAGCGCACCTATGGACAGGGGTGTGCACGAGCAGTACTTC.

This chain joins TRBV9 and TRBJ2-1; no clear D. This CDR3 has 15 residues. Germline V gene lookup returns CDR1 SGDLS and CDR2 YYNGEE. The V and J ends lost 3 bases and 0 bases respectively, with 10 bases between them. DNA for the CDR3: TGTGCCAGCAGCGGAAAGACCGGCTCCTACAATGAGCAGTTCTTC. Protein: CASSGKTGSYNEQFF. The full variable domain, in which reference TRBV9 and TRBJ2-1 provide the parts outside the CDR3, is DSGVTQTPKHLITATGQRVTLRCSPRSGDLSVYWYQQSLDQGLQFLIQYYNGEERAKGNILERFSAQQFPDLHSELNLSSLELGDSALYFCASSGKTGSYNEQFFGPGTRLTVL.

This chain links TRBV10-3 with TRBJ2-7; 9 bases map to TRBD1. Trimming at V came to 9 bases and at J to 3 bases, leaving 9 bases not matched to a gene. From germline, CDR1 is ENHRY and CDR2 SYGVKD. The CDR3 loop spans 14 amino acids. The CDR3 nucleotides read TGTGCCATTTCTCCTCCGGGACAGGGCTACGAGCAGTACTTC. It yields the protein CAISPPGQGYEQYF.

The gene calls are TRBV5-1 and TRBJ2-7, with D hard to call. V lost 0 bases and J lost 3, with 16 bases in between. The V gene's germline CDR1 is SGHRS and CDR2 YFSETQ. The CDR3 runs 16 residues. The CDR3 sequence: CASSLGGVELGYEQYF. CDR3 in DNA: TGCGCCAGCAGCTTGGGCGGCGTAGAGCTGGGCTACGAGCAGTACTTC. The whole variable domain, remainder taken from reference TRBV5-1 and TRBJ2-7, is KAGVTQTPRYLIKTRGQQVTLSCSPISGHRSVSWYQQTPGQGLQFLFEYFSETQRNKGNFPGRFSGRQFSNSRSEMNVSTLELGDSALYLCASSLGGVELGYEQYFGPGTRLTVT.

The V and J genes are TRBV2 and TRBJ2-7; no definite D call. This CDR3 has 12 residues. The V gene lost 6 bases and the J gene lost 4 bases, with 10 bases spanning the gap. Germline V gives CDR1 SNHLY, CDR2 FYNNEI. The CDR3 spells CASRTLSYEQYF. The CDR3 DNA follows: TGTGCCAGCAGGACACTGAGTTACGAGCAGTACTTC.

V is TRBV12-3 or TRBV12-4 and J is TRBJ2-1; 7 bases are a match to TRBD2. The V and J ends lost 10 bases and 4 bases, in that order; junction bases with no gene match: 7. The CDR3 has 13 residues. The CDR3 loop is CANRGGVYNEQFF. The CDR3 region has the DNA TGTGCCAACCGGGGAGGGGTTTACAATGAGCAGTTCTTC.

The J gene is TRBJ2-3, the V gene TRBV3-1 (or the pseudogene TRBV3-2), with D perhaps matching TRBD1 or TRBD2 (5 bases each). This CDR3 contains 16 residues. V lost 1 base to trimming and J lost 2 bases, with 13 bases between them. CDR1 LGHDT and CDR2 YNNKEL come from the germline V gene (reference sequence). CDR3 bases: TGTGCCAGCAGCCAAGGAAACCGGGGACCCACAGATACGCAGTATTTT. Translated: CASSQGNRGPTDTQYF.

The V call is TRBV11-2, the J call TRBJ1-1, with TRBD1 identical over 7 bases. From germline, CDR1 is SGHAT and CDR2 FQNNGV. This CDR3 spans 14 amino acids. J gave up 1 base and V 2 bases, and 1 base lay outside the gene matches. CDR3 residues: CASSLPGGNTEAFF. The CDR3 DNA is TGTGCCAGCAGCTTACCAGGGGGGAACACTGAAGCTTTCTTT.